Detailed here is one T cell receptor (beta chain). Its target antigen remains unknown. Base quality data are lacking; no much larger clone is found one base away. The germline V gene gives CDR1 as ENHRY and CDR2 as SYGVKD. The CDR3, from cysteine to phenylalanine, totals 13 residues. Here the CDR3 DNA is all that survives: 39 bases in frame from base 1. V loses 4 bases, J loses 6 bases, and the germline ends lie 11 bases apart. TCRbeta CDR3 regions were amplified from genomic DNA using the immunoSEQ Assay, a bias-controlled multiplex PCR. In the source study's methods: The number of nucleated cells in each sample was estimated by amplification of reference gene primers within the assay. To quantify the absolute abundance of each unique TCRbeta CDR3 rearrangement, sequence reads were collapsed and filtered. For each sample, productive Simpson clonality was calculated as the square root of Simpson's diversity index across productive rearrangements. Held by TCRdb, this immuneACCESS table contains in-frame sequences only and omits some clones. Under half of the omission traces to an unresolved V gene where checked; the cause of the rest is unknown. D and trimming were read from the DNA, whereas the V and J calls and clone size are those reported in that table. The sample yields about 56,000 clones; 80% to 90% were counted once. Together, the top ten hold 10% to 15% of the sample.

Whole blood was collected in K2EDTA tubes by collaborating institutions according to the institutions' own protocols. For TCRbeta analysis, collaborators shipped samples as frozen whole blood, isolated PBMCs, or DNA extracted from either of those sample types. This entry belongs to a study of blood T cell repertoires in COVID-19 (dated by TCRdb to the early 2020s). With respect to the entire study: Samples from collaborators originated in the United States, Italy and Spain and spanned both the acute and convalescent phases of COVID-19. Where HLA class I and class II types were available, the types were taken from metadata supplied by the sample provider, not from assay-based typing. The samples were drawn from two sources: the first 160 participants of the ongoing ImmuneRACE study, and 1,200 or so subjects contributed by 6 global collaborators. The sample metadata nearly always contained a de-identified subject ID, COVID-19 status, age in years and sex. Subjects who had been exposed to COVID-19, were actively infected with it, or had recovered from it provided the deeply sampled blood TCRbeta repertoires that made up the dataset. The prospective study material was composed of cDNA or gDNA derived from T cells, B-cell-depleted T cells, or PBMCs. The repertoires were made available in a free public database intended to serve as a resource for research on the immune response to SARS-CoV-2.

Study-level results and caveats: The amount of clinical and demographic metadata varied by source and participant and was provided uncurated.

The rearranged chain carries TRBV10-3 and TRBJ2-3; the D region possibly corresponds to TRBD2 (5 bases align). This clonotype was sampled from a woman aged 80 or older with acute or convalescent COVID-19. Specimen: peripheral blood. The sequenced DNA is TGTGCCATCAGTGGGGAGAGAGGGGATACGCAGTATTTT. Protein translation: CAISGERGDTQYF.